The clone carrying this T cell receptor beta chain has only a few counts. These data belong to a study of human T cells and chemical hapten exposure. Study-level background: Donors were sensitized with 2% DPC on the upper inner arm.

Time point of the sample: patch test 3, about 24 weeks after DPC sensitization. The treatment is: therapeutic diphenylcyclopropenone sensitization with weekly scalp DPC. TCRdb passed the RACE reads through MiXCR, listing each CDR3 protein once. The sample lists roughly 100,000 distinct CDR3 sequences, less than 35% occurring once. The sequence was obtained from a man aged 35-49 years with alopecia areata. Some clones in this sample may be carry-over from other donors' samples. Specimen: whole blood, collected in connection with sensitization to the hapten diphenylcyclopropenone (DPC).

The CDR3 sequence: CSARLAGTEQFF. The CDR3 coding sequence is TGCAGTGCTAGACTAGCGGGAACTGAGCAGTTCTTC. The chain recombines TRBV20-1 with TRBJ2-1, with 9 nucleotides matching TRBD2. CDR3 length equals 12 residues. Germline V gives CDR1 DFQATT, CDR2 SNEGSKA (reference sequence). The V segment lost 2 bases and the J segment 9 bases; nucleotides outside the gene matches: 2.